The T cell receptor beta chain under discussion was sequenced for a study of T cell changes during pregnancy in multiple sclerosis. Only in-frame clones appear in the TCRdb table, and some are missing; sequencing was by immunoSEQ multiplex PCR. The profile shows under 45,000 clones, roughly 92% of them singletons. The V end lost 6 bases, the J end lost 1 base, and 15 bases lay between the germline ends. In germline, CDR1 is LNHDA, CDR2 SQIVND (reference sequence). CDR3 length equals 15 residues. The clonotype originates from a female donor with multiple sclerosis, enrolled in a pregnancy study. Sequences were derived from CD4+ T cells from peripheral blood mononuclear cells, sampled in the first trimester of pregnancy. The J gene is TRBJ1-1, the V gene TRBV19, with D perhaps matching TRBD1 (6 bases). CDR3 coding DNA: TGTGCCAGTAGATCCGGCAGGACAGAGAACACTGAAGCTTTCTTT. Protein sequence: CASRSGRTENTEAFF.